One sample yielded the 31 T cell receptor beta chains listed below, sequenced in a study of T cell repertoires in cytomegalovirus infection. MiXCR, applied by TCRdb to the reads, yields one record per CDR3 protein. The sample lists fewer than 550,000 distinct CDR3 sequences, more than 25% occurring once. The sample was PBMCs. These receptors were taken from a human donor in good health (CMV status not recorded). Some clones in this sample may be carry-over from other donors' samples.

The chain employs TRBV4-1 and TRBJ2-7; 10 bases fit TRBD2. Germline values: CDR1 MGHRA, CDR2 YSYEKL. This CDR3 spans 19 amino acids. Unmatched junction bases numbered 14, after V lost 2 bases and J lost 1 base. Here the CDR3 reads CASSQNPTASGSNSYEQYF. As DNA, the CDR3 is TGCGCCAGCAGCCAAAACCCTACTGCTAGCGGGAGCAATTCCTACGAGCAGTACTTC.

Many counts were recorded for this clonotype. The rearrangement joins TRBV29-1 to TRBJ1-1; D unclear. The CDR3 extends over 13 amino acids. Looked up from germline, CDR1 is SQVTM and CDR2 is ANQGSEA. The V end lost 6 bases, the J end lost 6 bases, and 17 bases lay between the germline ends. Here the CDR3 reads CSVKNRKDAEAFF. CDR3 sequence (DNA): TGCAGCGTAAAAAATAGGAAGGACGCTGAAGCTTTCTTT.

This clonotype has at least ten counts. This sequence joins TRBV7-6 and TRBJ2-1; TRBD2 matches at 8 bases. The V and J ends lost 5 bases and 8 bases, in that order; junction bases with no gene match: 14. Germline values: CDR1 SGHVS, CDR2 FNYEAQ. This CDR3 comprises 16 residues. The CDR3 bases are TGTGCCAGCAGCAACGGGGGGGTAATCGTAGGGGATGAGCAGTTCTTC. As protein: CASSNGGVIVGDEQFF.

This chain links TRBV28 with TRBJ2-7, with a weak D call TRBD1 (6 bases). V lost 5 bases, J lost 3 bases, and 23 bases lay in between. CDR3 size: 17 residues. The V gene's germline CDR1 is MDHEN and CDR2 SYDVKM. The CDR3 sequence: CASSGVIGQGSYYEQYF. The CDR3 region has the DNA TGTGCCAGCAGTGGGGTTATCGGGCAGGGGTCTTACTACGAGCAGTACTTC.

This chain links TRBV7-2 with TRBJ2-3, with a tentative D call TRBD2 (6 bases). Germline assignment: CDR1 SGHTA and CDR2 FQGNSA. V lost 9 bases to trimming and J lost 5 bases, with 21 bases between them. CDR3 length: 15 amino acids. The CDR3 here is CASSWGGKRVDTQYF. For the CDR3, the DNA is TGTGCCAGTTCGTGGGGCGGGAAGAGGGTAGATACGCAGTATTTT.

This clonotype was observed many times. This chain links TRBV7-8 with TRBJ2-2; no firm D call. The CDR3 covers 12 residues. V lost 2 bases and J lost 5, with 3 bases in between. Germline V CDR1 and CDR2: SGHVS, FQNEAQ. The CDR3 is CASSLTTGELFF. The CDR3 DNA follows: TGTGCCAGCAGCTTAACGACCGGGGAGCTGTTTTTT. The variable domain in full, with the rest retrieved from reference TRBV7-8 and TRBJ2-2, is GAGVSQSPRYKVAKRGQDVALRCDPISGHVSLFWYQQALGQGPEFLTYFQNEAQLDKSGLPSDRFFAERPEGSVSTLKIQRTQQEDSAVYLCASSLTTGELFFGEGSRLTVL.

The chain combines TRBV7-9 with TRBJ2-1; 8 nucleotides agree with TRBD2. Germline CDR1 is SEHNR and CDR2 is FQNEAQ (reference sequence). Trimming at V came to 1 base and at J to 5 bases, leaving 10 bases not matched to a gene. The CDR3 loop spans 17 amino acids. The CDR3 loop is CASSLGGAGLGDNEQFF. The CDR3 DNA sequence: TGTGCCAGCAGCTTAGGGGGAGCGGGACTAGGAGACAATGAGCAGTTCTTC.

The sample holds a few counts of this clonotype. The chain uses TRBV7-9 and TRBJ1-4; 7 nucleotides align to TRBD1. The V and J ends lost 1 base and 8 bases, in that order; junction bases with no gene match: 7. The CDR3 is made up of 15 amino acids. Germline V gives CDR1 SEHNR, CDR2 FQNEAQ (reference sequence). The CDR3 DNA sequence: TGTGCCAGCAGCTTAGAAGGGGGCGCTGGAGAAAAACTGTTTTTT. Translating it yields CASSLEGGAGEKLFF.

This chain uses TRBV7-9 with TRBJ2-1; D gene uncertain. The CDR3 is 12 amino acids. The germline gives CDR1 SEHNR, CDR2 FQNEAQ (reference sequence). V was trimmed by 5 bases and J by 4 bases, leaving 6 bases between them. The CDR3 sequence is CASSGNYNEQFF. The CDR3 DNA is TGTGCCAGCAGCGGGAATTACAATGAGCAGTTCTTC.

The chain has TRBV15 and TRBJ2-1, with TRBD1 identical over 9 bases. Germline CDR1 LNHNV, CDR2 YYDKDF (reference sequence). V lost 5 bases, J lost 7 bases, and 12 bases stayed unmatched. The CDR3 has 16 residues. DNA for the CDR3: TGTGCCACCAGCCGACCCGGGACAGGGAGAGAAAATGAGCAGTTCTTC. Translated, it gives CATSRPGTGRENEQFF.

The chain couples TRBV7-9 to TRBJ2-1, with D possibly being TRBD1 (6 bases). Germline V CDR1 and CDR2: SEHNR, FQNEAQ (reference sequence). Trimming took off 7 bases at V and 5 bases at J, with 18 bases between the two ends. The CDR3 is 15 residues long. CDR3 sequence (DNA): TGTGCCAGCATCAGGGGCGCCGCCGGAGACAATGAGCAGTTCTTC. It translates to CASIRGAAGDNEQFF.

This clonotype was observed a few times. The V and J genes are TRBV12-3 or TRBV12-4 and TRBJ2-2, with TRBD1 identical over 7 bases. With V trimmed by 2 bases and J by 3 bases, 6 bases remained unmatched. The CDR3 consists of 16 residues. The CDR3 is CASSLRQGPHTGELFF. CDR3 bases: TGTGCCAGCAGTTTACGACAGGGACCCCACACCGGGGAGCTGTTTTTT.

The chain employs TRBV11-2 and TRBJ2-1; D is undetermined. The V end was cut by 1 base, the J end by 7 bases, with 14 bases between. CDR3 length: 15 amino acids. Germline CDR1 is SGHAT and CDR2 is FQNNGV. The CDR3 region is CASSLGPGLNNEQFF. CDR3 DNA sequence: TGTGCCAGCAGCTTAGGACCGGGTTTGAATAATGAGCAGTTCTTC.

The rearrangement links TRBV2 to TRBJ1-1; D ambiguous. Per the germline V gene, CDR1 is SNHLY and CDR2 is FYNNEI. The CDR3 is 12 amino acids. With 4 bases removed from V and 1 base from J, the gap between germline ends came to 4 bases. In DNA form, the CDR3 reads TGTGCCAGCAGTGTGTCGAACACTGAAGCTTTCTTT. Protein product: CASSVSNTEAFF.

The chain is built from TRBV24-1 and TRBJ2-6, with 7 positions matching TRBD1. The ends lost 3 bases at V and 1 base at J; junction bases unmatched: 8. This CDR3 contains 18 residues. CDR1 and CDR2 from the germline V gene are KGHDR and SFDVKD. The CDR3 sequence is CATSDPQGPSSGANVLTF. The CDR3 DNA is TGTGCCACCAGTGATCCACAGGGGCCCTCATCTGGGGCCAACGTCCTGACTTTC.

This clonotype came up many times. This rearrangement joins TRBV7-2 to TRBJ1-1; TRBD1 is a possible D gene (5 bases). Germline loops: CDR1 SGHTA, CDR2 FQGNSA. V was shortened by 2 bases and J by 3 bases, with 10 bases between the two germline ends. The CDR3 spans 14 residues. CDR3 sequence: CASSLLEGYTEAFF. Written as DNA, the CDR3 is TGTGCCAGCAGCTTACTTGAGGGGTACACTGAAGCTTTCTTT.

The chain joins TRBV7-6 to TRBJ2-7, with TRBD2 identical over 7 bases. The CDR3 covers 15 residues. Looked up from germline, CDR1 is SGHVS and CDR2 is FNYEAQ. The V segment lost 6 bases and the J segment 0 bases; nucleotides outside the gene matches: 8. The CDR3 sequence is CASSRRELGSYEQYF. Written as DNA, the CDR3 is TGTGCCAGCAGTAGGCGGGAGTTGGGCTCCTACGAGCAGTACTTC.

This CDR3 reads CASSSRIGETQYF. The CDR3 DNA reads TGTGCCAGCAGTTCCCGGATCGGGGAGACCCAGTACTTC. This chain joins TRBV28 and TRBJ2-5; D remains unclear. This CDR3 has 13 residues. Trimming cost V 4 bases and J 5 bases, with 11 bases left between them. Germline lookup yields CDR1 MDHEN and CDR2 SYDVKM.

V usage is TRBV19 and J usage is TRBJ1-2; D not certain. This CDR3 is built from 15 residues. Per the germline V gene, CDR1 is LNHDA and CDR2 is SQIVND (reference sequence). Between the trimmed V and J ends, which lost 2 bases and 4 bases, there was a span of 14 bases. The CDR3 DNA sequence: TGTGCCAGTAGTATAATGGTGCACCCCGCCTATGGCTACACCTTC. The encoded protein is CASSIMVHPAYGYTF.

In DNA, the CDR3 is TGTGCCAGCAGTTTAAAAGGGGTCGGTGAGCAGTTCTTC. Translation: CASSLKGVGEQFF. This chain connects TRBV28 to TRBJ2-1; D may be TRBD1 (5 bases). There are 13 residues in the CDR3. Germline V gene lookup returns CDR1 MDHEN and CDR2 SYDVKM. The V end lost 2 bases, the J end lost 9 bases, and 11 bases lay between the germline ends.

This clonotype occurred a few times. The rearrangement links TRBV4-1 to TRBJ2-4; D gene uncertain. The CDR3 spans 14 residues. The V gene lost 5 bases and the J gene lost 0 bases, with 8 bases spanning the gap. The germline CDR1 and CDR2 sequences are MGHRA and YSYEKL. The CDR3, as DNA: TGCGCCAGCAGCTTGGAGCCAGCCAAAAACATTCAGTACTTC. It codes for CASSLEPAKNIQYF.

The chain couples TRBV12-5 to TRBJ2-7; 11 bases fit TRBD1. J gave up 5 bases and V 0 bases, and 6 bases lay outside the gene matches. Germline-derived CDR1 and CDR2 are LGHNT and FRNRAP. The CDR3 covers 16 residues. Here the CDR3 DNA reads TGTGCTAGTGGTTTGGTATTAAGGGACAGGGGGAACGAGCAGTACGTC. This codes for CASGLVLRDRGNEQYV.

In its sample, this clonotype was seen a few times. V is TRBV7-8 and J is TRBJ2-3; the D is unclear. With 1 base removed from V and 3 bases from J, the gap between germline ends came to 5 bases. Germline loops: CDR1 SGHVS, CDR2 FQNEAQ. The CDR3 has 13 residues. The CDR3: CASSLGRTDTQYF. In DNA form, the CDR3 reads TGTGCCAGCAGCTTAGGTCGTACAGATACGCAGTATTTT.

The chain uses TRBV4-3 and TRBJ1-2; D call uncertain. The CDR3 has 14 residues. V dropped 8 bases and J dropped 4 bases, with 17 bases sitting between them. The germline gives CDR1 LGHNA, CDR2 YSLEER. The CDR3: CASANSGGPYGYTF. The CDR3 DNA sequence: TGCGCCAGCGCTAATAGTGGCGGACCCTATGGCTACACCTTC.

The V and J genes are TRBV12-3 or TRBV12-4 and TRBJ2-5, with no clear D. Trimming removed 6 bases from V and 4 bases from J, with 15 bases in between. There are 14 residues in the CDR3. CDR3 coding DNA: TGTGCCAGCAGCGTCGGAGTGAATCGAGAGACCCAGTACTTC. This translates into CASSVGVNRETQYF.

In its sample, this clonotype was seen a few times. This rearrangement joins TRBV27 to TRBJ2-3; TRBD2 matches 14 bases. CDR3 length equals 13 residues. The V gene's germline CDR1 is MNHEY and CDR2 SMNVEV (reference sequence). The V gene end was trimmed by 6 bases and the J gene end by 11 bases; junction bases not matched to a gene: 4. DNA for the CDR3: TGTGCCAGCAGGCCGGGACTAGCGGGAGAGCAGTATTTT. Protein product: CASRPGLAGEQYF.

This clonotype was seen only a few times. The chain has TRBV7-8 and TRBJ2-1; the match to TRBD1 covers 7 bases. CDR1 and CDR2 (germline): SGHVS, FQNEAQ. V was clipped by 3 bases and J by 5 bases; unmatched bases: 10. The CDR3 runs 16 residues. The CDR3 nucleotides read TGTGCCAGCAGCTTCCGGGACAGTTTTTCGGACAATGAGCAGTTCTTC. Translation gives CASSFRDSFSDNEQFF.

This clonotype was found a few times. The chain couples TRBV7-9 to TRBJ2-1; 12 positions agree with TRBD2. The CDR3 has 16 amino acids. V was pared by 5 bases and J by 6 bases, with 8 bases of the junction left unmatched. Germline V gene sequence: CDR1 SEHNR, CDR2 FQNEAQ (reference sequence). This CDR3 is CASSPSGLAGINEQFF. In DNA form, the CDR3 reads TGTGCCAGCAGCCCGTCCGGACTAGCGGGGATCAATGAGCAGTTCTTC.

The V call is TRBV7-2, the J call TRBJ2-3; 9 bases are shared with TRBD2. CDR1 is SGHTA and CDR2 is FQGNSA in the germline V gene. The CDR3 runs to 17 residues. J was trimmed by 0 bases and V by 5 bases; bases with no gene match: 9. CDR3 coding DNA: TGTGCCAGCAGCCAAATGGGACTAGCCGTTAGCACAGATACGCAGTATTTT. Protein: CASSQMGLAVSTDTQYF.

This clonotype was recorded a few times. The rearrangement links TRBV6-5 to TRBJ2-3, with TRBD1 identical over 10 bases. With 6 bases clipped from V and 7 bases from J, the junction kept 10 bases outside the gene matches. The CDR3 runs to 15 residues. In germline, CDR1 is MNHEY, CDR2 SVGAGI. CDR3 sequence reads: CASRGGTGDRNTQYF. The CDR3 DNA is TGTGCCAGCAGGGGGGGGACAGGGGATAGAAATACGCAGTATTTT.

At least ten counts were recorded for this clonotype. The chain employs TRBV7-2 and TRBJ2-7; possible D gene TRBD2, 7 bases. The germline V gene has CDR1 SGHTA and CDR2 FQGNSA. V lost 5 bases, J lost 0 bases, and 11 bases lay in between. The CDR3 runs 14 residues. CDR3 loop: CASSRGGSSYEQYF. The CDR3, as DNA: TGTGCCAGCAGCAGGGGGGGGAGCTCCTACGAGCAGTACTTC.